The TCR beta chain under discussion was sequenced for a study of CD8+ T cells in alopecia areata. Background on the study: Tofacitinib lasted 6 to 18 months, then 6 months off drug.

Study-wide points: Only a single nonresponder existed, so baseline CD8+ expansion links stay unclear.

A note on this clone: Its antigen is not identified.

Per germline, CDR1 LGHNA and CDR2 YSLEER. V was trimmed by 0 bases and J by 1 base, leaving 9 bases between them. The CDR3 is 16 residues long. The sample's treatment: oral pan-JAK inhibitor, 5-10 mg twice daily. Following extraction, RNA underwent reverse transcription to cDNA, which served as the sequencing template. Some clones are missing from TCRdb's copy, which holds only in-frame ones; the method was immunoSEQ multiplex PCR. The repertoire holds roughly 110,000 clones, with 55% to 60% as singletons. The starting material was CD4+ T cells sorted from blood, obtained at week 24, from a patient treated with tofacitinib. This clonotype was obtained from a human donor with alopecia areata. V usage is TRBV4-3 and J usage is TRBJ2-2; D is unresolved. The CDR3 nucleotides read TGCGCCAGCAGCCAAGATCCCTGGCAGAACACCGGGGAGCTGTTTTTT. It yields the protein CASSQDPWQNTGELFF.